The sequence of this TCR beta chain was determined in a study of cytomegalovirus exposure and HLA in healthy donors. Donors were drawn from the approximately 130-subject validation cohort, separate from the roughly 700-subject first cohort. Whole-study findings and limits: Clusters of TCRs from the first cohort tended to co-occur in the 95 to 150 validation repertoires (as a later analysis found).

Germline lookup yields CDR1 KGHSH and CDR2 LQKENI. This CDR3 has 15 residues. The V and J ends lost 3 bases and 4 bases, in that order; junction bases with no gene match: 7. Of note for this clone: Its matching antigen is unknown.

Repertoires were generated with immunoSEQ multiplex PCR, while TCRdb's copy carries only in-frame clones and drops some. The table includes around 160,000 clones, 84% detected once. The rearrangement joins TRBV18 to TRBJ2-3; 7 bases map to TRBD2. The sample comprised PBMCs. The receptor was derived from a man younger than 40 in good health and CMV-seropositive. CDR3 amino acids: CASSPTSGTPDTQYF. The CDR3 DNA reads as TGTGCCAGCTCACCCACCAGCGGGACCCCAGATACGCAGTATTTT.